This is a list of T cell receptor beta chains from one sample in a study of blood T cell repertoires in COVID-19. Assay used: immunoSEQ multiplex PCR; TCRdb lists only in-frame clones, some missing. The data show fewer than 200,000 clones, with 81% seen just once and 5.6% held by the top ten. The sequenced material came from PBMCs or T cells enriched from blood (not recorded which). These receptors all come from a woman aged 40 to 50 with acute COVID-19. The CDR3 runs from the conserved cysteine through the conserved F or W. Each record gives: CDR3 length, clone size, V gene, J gene, D gene, CDR3 protein, CDR3 DNA. A D gene is named only where the DNA matches it firmly. Size is stated for part of the rows, as once, few or many counts, or as a class when the clone is expanded.

16	NA	TRBV3-1/TRBV3-2	TRBJ1-1	NA	CASSQGYTMMNTEAFF	TGTGCCAGCAGCCAAGGATACACGATGATGAACACTGAAGCTTTCTTT
13	NA	TRBV12-3/TRBV12-4	TRBJ1-2	NA	CASRTGLNYGYTF	TGTGCCAGCAGAACAGGGTTAAACTATGGCTACACCTTC
15	NA	TRBV30	TRBJ1-5	TRBD1	CAWSGTGGFGQPQHF	TGTGCCTGGAGTGGGACAGGGGGCTTCGGTCAGCCCCAGCATTTT
17	NA	TRBV7-9	TRBJ2-1	NA	CASSLGNGGNANNEQFF	TGTGCCAGCAGCTTAGGTAATGGCGGGAACGCGAACAATGAGCAGTTCTTC
15	few	TRBV28	TRBJ1-1	NA	CASSSLRAAGTEAFF	TGTGCCAGCAGCTCCCTCCGTGCGGCGGGAACTGAAGCTTTCTTT
13	NA	TRBV7-2	TRBJ2-5	TRBD1	CASSLDRVETQYF	TGTGCCAGCAGCTTGGACAGGGTAGAGACCCAGTACTTC
16	NA	TRBV19	TRBJ2-3	TRBD2	CASSSGLVPSTDTQYF	TGTGCCAGTAGTAGTGGACTAGTTCCTAGCACAGATACGCAGTATTTT
18	NA	TRBV11-2	TRBJ2-3	TRBD2	CASSLGSGGFGGTDTQYF	TGTGCCAGCAGCTTAGGTAGCGGGGGGTTTGGAGGCACAGATACGCAGTATTTT
16	NA	TRBV10-3	TRBJ2-3	NA	CAISESVGGNTDTQYF	TGTGCCATCAGTGAATCGGTTGGCGGGAACACAGATACGCAGTATTTT
14	NA	TRBV3-1/TRBV3-2	TRBJ2-3	NA	CASSGLQTPRTQYF	TGTGCCAGCAGCGGCTTGCAGACTCCACGTACGCAGTATTTT
15	once	TRBV6-6	TRBJ1-5	TRBD1	CASSRGTGGNQPQHF	TGTGCCAGCAGCCGCGGGACAGGGGGTAATCAGCCCCAGCATTTT
14	NA	TRBV29-1	TRBJ2-1	TRBD2	CSVYLSGRVNEQFF	TGCAGCGTTTACCTGAGCGGGAGGGTGAATGAGCAGTTCTTC
16	NA	TRBV4-2	TRBJ2-1	TRBD2	CASSQDSGLAGGEQFF	TGTGCCAGCAGCCAAGATAGCGGGCTAGCGGGGGGTGAGCAGTTCTTC
16	NA	TRBV5-4	TRBJ2-5	NA	CASTSGGGGIQETQYF	TGTGCCAGCACCTCCGGAGGGGGAGGGATACAAGAGACCCAGTACTTC
14	NA	TRBV19	TRBJ1-1	TRBD1	CASTRQGLSTEAFF	TGTGCCAGTACTAGACAGGGGCTGAGCACTGAAGCTTTCTTT
14	NA	TRBV7-9	TRBJ1-5	NA	CASSADSSNQPQHF	TGTGCCAGCAGCGCGGACAGCAGCAATCAGCCCCAGCATTTT